This TCR beta chain was sequenced for a study of blood T cell repertoires in COVID-19. Study-wide background: From T cells, B-cell-depleted T cells, or PBMCs came the material, which was cDNA or gDNA.

CDR3 length: 15 amino acids. Losses at the gene ends were 1 base for V and 5 bases for J; bases not matched to a gene: 6. Per the germline V gene, CDR1 is MDHEN and CDR2 is SYDVKM. Authors' processing steps: Estimated nucleated cell counts came from reference gene primer amplification. TCRdb's copy holds only in-frame clones and misses some; the assay was immunoSEQ multiplex PCR. V and J calls plus clone size are reproduced from that table; the DNA served to infer D and trimming. The sample shows 94,000 or so clones, approximately 86% of them seen only once. This clonotype originated in a woman in her seventies with acute or convalescent COVID-19. Sequenced input: peripheral blood. The V gene is TRBV28, the J gene TRBJ2-7; 9 bases fit TRBD1. The DNA for the CDR3 is TGTGCCAGCAGTTTATCAAGGACAGGGGCTAACGAGCAGTACTTC. It yields the protein CASSLSRTGANEQYF. Complete variable domain (other parts from reference TRBV28 and TRBJ2-7): DVKVTQSSRYLVKRTGEKVFLECVQDMDHENMFWYRQDPGLGLRLIYFSYDVKMKEKGDIPEGYSVSREKKERFSLILESASTNQTSMYLCASSLSRTGANEQYFGPGTRLTVT.